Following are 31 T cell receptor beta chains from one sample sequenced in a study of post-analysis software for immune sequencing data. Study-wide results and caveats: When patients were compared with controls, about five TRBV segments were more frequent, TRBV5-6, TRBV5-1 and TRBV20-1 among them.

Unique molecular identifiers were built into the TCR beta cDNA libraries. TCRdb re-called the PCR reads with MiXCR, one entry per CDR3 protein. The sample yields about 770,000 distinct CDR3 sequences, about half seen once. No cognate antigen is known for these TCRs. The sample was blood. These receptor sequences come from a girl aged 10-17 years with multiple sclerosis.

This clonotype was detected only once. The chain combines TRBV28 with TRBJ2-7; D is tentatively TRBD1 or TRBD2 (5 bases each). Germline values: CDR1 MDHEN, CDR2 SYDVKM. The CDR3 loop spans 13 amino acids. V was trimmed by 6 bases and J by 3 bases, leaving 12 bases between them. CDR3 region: CASRGTDNYEQYF. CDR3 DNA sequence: TGTGCCAGCAGAGGGACGGATAACTACGAGCAGTACTTC.

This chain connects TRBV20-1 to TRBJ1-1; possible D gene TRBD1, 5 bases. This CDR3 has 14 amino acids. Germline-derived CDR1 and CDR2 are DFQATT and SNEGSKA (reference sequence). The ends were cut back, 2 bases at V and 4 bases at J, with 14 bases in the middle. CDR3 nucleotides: TGCAGTGCTAGACCCCGGGGGGTGGTCACTGAAGCTTTCTTT. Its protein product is CSARPRGVVTEAFF.

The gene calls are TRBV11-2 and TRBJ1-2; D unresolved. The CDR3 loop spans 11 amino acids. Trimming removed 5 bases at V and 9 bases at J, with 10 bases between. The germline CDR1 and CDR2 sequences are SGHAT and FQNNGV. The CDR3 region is CASSPPRSYTF. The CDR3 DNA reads TGTGCCAGCAGCCCACCCCGAAGCTACACCTTC.

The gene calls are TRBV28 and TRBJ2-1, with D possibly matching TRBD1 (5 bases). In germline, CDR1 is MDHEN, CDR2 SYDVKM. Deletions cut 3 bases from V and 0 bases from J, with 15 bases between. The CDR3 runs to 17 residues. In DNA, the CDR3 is TGTGCCAGCAGTTTGCCGAAGACAGTGAGCTCCTACAATGAGCAGTTCTTC. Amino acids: CASSLPKTVSSYNEQFF.

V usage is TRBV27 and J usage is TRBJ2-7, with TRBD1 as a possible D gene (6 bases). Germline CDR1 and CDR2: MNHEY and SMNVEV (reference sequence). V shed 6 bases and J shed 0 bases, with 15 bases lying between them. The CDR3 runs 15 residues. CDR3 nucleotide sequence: TGTGCCAGCAGCATGGGGGCTGGAAGCTCCTACGAGCAGTACTTC. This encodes CASSMGAGSSYEQYF.

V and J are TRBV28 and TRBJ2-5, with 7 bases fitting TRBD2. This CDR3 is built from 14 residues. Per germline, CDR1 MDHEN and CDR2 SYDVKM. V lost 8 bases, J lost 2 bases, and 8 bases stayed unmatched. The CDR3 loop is CASGPLADQETQYF. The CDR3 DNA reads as TGTGCCAGCGGGCCGCTAGCGGATCAAGAGACCCAGTACTTC.

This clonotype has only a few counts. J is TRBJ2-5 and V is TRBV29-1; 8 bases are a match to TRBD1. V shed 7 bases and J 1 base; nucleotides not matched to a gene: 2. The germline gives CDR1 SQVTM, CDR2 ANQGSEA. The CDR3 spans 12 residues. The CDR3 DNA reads TGCAGCGCCGACAGGGGCCAAGAGACCCAGTACTTC. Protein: CSADRGQETQYF.

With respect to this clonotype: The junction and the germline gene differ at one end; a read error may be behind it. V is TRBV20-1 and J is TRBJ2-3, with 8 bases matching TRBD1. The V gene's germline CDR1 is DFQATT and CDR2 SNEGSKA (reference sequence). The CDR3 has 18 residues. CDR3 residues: CSAREFGGTGPRTDTQYF. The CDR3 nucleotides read TGCAGTGCCAGAGAGTTTGGCGGGACAGGACCCCGCACAGATACGCAGTATTTT.

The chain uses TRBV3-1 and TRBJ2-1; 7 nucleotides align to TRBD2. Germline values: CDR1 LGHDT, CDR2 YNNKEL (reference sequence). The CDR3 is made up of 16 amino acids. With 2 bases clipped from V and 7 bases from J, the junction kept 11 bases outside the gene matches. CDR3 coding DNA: TGTGCCAGCAGCCAACTGGCGGGAGAGGTGGGTAATGAGCAGTTCTTC. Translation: CASSQLAGEVGNEQFF.

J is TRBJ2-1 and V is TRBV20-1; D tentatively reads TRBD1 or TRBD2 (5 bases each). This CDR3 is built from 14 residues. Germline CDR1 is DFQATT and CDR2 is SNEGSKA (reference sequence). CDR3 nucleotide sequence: TGCAGCGCCGCTCGGGGCGGAAGGAACAATGAGCAGTTCTTC. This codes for CSAARGGRNNEQFF.

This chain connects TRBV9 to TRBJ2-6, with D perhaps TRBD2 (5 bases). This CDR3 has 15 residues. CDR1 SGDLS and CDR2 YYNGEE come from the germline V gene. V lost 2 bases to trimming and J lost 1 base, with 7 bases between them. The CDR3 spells CASSVRTSGANVLTF. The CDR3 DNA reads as TGTGCCAGCAGCGTCCGGACTTCTGGGGCCAACGTCCTGACTTTC.

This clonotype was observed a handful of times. The CDR3 reads CASRDGQGASTEAFF. For the CDR3, the DNA is TGCGCCAGCAGGGACGGACAGGGGGCGAGCACTGAAGCTTTCTTT. The chain is built from TRBV5-1 and TRBJ1-1; 11 bases fit TRBD1. V lost 5 bases and J lost 4; bases outside the gene matches: 7. The CDR3 contains 15 residues. CDR1 and CDR2 (germline): SGHRS, YFSETQ.

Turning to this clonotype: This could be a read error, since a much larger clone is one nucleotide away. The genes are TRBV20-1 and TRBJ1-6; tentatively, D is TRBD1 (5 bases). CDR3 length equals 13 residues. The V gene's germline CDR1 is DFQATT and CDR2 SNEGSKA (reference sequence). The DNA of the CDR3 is TGCAGTGCTCCAGGGCGCGAAGCTTCACCCCCCCACTTT. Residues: CSAPGREASPPHF.

CDR3 region: CAIKSGLAGHTQYF. The CDR3 nucleotides are TGTGCCATCAAGTCGGGACTAGCGGGACATACGCAGTATTTT. The chain couples TRBV10-3 to TRBJ2-3; 13 bases line up with TRBD2. V was pared by 7 bases and J by 7 bases, with 5 bases of the junction left unmatched. Germline CDR1 is ENHRY and CDR2 is SYGVKD. CDR3 length: 14 amino acids.

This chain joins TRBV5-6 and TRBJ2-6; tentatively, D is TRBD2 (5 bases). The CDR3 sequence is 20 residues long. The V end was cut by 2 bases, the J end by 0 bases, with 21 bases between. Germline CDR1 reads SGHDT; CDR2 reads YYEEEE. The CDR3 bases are TGTGCCAGCAGCTTTGGTCTAGCAGGAGAAGTCAGCTCTGGGGCCAACGTCCTGACTTTC. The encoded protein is CASSFGLAGEVSSGANVLTF.

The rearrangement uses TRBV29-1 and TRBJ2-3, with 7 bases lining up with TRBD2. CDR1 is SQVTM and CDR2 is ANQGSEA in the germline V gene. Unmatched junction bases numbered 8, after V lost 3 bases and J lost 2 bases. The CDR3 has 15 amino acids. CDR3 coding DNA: TGCAGCGTTGACGTCCTAGCGGACTACACAGATACGCAGTATTTT. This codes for CSVDVLADYTDTQYF.

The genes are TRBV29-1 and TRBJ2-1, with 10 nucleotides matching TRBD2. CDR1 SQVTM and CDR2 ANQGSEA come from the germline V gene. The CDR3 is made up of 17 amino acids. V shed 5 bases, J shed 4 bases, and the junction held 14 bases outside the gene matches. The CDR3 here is CSVTGLAGVGWYNEQFF. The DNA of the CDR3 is TGCAGCGTTACCGGGCTAGCGGGAGTGGGTTGGTACAATGAGCAGTTCTTC.

The CDR3 spells CSASTGRNEQFF. DNA for the CDR3: TGCAGTGCCTCCACAGGGCGGAATGAGCAGTTCTTC. V usage is TRBV20-1 and J usage is TRBJ2-1; weak D call: TRBD1 (6 bases). Germline values: CDR1 DFQATT, CDR2 SNEGSKA (reference sequence). The CDR3 is made up of 12 amino acids. V shed 6 bases and J shed 7 bases, with 13 bases lying between them.

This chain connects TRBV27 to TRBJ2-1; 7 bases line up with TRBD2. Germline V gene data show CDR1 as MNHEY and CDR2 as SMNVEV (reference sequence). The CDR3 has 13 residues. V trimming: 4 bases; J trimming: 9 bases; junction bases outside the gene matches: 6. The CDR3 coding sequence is TGTGCCAGCAGTTCTTTTGGGGGGGGTGAGCAGTTCTTC. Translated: CASSSFGGGEQFF.

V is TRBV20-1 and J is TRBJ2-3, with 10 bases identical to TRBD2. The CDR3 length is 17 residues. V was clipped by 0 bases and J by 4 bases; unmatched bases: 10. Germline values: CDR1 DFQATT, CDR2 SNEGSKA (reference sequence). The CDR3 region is CSARERLAGVVADTQYF. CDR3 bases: TGCAGTGCTAGAGAGCGGCTAGCGGGAGTAGTGGCAGATACGCAGTATTTT.

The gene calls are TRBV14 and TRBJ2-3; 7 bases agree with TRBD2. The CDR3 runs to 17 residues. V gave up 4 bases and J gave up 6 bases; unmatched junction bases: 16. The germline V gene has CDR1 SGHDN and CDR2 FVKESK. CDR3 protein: CASSPMPGLPSWDTQYF. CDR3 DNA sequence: TGTGCCAGCAGCCCTATGCCGGGACTACCCTCTTGGGATACGCAGTATTTT.

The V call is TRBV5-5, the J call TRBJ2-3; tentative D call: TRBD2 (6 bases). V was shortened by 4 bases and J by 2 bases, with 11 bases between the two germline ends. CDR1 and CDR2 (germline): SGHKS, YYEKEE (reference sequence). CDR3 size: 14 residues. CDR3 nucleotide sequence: TGTGCCAGCAGCCGGGACTTGAACACAGATACGCAGTATTTT. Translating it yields CASSRDLNTDTQYF. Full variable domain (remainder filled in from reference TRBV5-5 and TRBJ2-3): DAGVTQSPTHLIKTRGQQVTLRCSPISGHKSVSWYQQVLGQGPQFIFQYYEKEERGRGNFPDRFSARQFPNYSSELNVNALLLGDSALYLCASSRDLNTDTQYFGPGTRLTVL.

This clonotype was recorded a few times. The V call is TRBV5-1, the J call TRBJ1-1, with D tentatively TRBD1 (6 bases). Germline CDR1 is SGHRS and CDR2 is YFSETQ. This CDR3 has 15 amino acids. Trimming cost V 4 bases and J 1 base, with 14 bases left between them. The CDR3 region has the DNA TGCGCCAGCAGCGCTACAGGGCCCGCGAACACTGAAGCTTTCTTT. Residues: CASSATGPANTEAFF.

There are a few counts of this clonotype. This CDR3 is CASRPATGTVLEQYF. CDR3 nucleotides: TGTGCCAGCAGACCGGCGACAGGGACTGTCCTCGAGCAGTACTTC. The chain joins TRBV6-5 to TRBJ2-5; weak D call: TRBD1 (7 bases). Gene TRBJ2-7 matches the end of the DNA better, so the J call may be wrong. Germline V lookup: CDR1 MNHEY, CDR2 SVGAGI. The length of the CDR3 is 15 residues.

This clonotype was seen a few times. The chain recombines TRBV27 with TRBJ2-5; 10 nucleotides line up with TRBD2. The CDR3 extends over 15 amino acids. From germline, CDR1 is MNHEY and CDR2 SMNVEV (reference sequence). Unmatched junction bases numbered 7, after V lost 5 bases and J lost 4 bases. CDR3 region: CASSPLAGVGETQYF. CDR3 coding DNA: TGTGCCAGCAGTCCTCTAGCGGGAGTGGGAGAGACCCAGTACTTC.

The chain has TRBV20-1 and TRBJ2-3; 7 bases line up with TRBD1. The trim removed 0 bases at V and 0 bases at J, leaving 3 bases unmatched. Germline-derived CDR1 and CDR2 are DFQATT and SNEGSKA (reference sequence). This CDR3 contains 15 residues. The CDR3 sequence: CSARETGTSTDTQYF. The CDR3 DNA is TGCAGTGCTAGAGAGACAGGGACGAGCACAGATACGCAGTATTTT.

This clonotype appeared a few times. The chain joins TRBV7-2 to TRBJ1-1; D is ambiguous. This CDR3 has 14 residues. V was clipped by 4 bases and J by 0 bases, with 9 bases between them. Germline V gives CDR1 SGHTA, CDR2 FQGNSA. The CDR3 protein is CASSSLNMNTEAFF. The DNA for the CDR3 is TGTGCCAGCAGCTCGCTTAACATGAACACTGAAGCTTTCTTT.

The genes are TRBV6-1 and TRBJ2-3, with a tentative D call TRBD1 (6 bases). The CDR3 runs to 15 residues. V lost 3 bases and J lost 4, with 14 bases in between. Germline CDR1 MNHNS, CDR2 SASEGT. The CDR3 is CASSDGAGESDTQYF. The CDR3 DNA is TGTGCCAGCAGTGATGGGGCAGGGGAGTCAGATACGCAGTATTTT.

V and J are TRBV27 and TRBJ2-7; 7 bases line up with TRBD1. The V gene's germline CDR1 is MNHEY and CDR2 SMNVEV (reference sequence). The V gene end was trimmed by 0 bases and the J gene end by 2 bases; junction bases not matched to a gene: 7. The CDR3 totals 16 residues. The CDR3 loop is CASSLSGTAFPYEQYF. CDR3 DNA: TGTGCCAGCAGTTTATCCGGGACAGCTTTCCCCTACGAGCAGTACTTC.

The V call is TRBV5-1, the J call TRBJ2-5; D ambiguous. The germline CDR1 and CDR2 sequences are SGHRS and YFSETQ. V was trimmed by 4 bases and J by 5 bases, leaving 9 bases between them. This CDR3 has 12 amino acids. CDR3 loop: CASSRRPETQYF. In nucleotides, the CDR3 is TGCGCCAGCAGCCGGCGGCCGGAGACCCAGTACTTC. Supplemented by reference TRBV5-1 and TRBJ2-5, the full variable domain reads KAGVTQTPRYLIKTRGQQVTLSCSPISGHRSVSWYQQTPGQGLQFLFEYFSETQRNKGNFPGRFSGRQFSNSRSEMNVSTLELGDSALYLCASSRRPETQYFGPGTRLLVL.

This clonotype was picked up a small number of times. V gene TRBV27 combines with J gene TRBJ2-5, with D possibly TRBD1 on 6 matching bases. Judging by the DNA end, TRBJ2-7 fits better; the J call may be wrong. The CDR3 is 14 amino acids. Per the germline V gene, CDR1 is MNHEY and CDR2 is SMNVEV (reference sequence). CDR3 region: CASSFYRESDEQYF. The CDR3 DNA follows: TGTGCCAGCAGTTTCTACAGGGAATCGGACGAGCAGTACTTC.